This passage covers 22 T cell receptor beta chains from one sample sequenced in a study of T-cell reconstitution after alpha-beta-depleted transplantation in children. For TCRbeta, the library was prepared with unique molecular identifiers. In TCRdb, the PCR reads were re-called with MiXCR into one record per CDR3 protein. The sample has under 300,000 distinct CDR3 sequences, roughly 10% seen once. The sequencing used peripheral blood, collected 180 days after TCRalphabeta/CD19-depleted stem cell transplant. Receptor source: a male patient aged 2 to 10 who had a stem cell transplant for chronic granulomatous disease, so the T cells may come from the graft donor.

This clonotype was counted many times. V usage is TRBV29-1 and J usage is TRBJ2-7; TRBD1 aligns across 7 bases. The CDR3 spans 12 residues. Germline V lookup: CDR1 SQVTM, CDR2 ANQGSEA. J lost 3 bases, V lost 4 bases, and 3 bases had no gene match. CDR3 sequence: CSVGSGGYEQYF. For the CDR3, the DNA is TGCAGCGTTGGGTCAGGGGGCTACGAGCAGTACTTC.

This clonotype has at least ten counts. The chain joins TRBV7-9 to TRBJ2-1; 10 nucleotides match TRBD2. Looked up from germline, CDR1 is SEHNR and CDR2 is FQNEAQ (reference sequence). J was trimmed by 2 bases and V by 2 bases; bases with no gene match: 15. The CDR3 extends over 20 amino acids. The CDR3 sequence is CASSLPGQGIAGGTYNEQFF. The CDR3 DNA follows: TGTGCCAGCAGCTTACCCGGACAGGGAATAGCGGGAGGAACCTACAATGAGCAGTTCTTC.

This clonotype was observed a few times. The genes are TRBV29-1 and TRBJ2-7; the D is unclear. The germline V and J ends were trimmed by 3 bases and 0 bases, with 9 bases remaining between them. From germline, CDR1 is SQVTM and CDR2 ANQGSEA. This CDR3 has 13 amino acids. The CDR3 spells CSVDARTSYEQYF. In DNA form, the CDR3 reads TGCAGCGTTGATGCCAGGACCTCCTACGAGCAGTACTTC.

Only a few counts were recorded for this clonotype. The chain is built from TRBV30 and TRBJ2-7; D may match TRBD1 or TRBD2 (6 bases each). Trimming cost V 5 bases and J 1 base, with 21 bases left between them. The germline V gene has CDR1 GTSNPN and CDR2 SVGIG (reference sequence). This CDR3 is built from 16 residues. CDR3 bases: TGTGCCTGGTCGCATACAGGGCAGGGAGGATCCTACGAGCAGTACTTC. Encoded protein: CAWSHTGQGGSYEQYF.

This clonotype was found many times. This chain links TRBV18 with TRBJ2-7; 12 nucleotides align to TRBD1. CDR3 length: 17 residues. Germline CDR1 reads KGHSH; CDR2 reads LQKENI. Unmatched junction bases numbered 12, after V lost 3 bases and J lost 6 bases. The CDR3 loop reads CASSPGTGGAGSLEQYF. The CDR3, as DNA: TGTGCCAGCTCACCCGGGACAGGGGGCGCGGGGTCCCTCGAGCAGTACTTC.

The gene calls are TRBV18 and TRBJ2-3; 7 bases match TRBD1. Germline V gene lookup returns CDR1 KGHSH and CDR2 LQKENI. Losses at the gene ends were 3 bases for V and 4 bases for J; bases not matched to a gene: 7. The CDR3 is made up of 15 amino acids. In DNA, the CDR3 is TGTGCCAGCTCACCTCGGGACAGAGTTTCAGATACGCAGTATTTT. It codes for CASSPRDRVSDTQYF.

In this sample, this clonotype turned up many times. The V and J genes are TRBV28 and TRBJ1-1, with D perhaps matching TRBD1 (5 bases). The CDR3 length is 15 residues. Germline V gives CDR1 MDHEN, CDR2 SYDVKM. V was shortened by 0 bases and J by 0 bases, with 8 bases between the two germline ends. This chain's CDR3 is CASSLWRQMNTEAFF. The CDR3 nucleotides read TGTGCCAGCAGTTTATGGAGACAGATGAACACTGAAGCTTTCTTT.

This clonotype was found many times. The genes are TRBV6-2 or TRBV6-3 and TRBJ2-1; maybe TRBD2 (6 bases). V lost 10 bases to trimming and J lost 0 bases, with 10 bases between them. Germline V lookup: CDR1 MNHEY, CDR2 SVGEGT. The CDR3 runs 13 residues. The CDR3 nucleotides read TGTGCCACCTGGGACTTCTCCTACAATGAGCAGTTCTTC. Residues: CATWDFSYNEQFF.

This clonotype was counted many times. This chain uses TRBV5-6 with TRBJ2-1; D remains unclear. V lost 2 bases and J 10 bases, leaving 13 bases between the germline ends. The CDR3 consists of 13 residues. Germline assignment: CDR1 SGHDT and CDR2 YYEEEE. CDR3 sequence (DNA): TGTGCCAGCAGCTTCCCCCCCTCCATGGAGCAGTTCTTC. It specifies CASSFPPSMEQFF.

With regard to this clonotype: This may come from a read error, since a much larger clone is one base off. The chain recombines TRBV3-1 with TRBJ2-1; 9 nucleotides agree with TRBD2. This CDR3 is built from 14 residues. Germline V gene data show CDR1 as LGHDT and CDR2 as YNNKEL (reference sequence). The CDR3, as DNA: TGTGCCAGCCGCCAAAACCAAGGGGGACTAGCTCAGTTCTTC. Protein: CASRQNQGGLAQFF.

This clonotype was recorded many times. The genes are TRBV6-1 and TRBJ1-1; 7 bases agree with TRBD1. Losses at the gene ends were 6 bases for V and 0 bases for J; bases not matched to a gene: 7. This CDR3 has 15 residues. Germline V gene lookup returns CDR1 MNHNS and CDR2 SASEGT. In nucleotides, the CDR3 is TGTGCCAGCAGCCGGGACAGTTCCCTGAACACTGAAGCTTTCTTT. This translates into CASSRDSSLNTEAFF.

This clonotype has at least ten counts. V is TRBV29-1 and J is TRBJ1-3; D might be TRBD1 (6 bases). The CDR3 contains 11 residues. Trimming shortened V by 8 bases and J by 1 base, and 6 bases separated the two germline ends. CDR1 is SQVTM and CDR2 is ANQGSEA in the germline V gene. The CDR3 sequence is CSRGSGNTIYF. The DNA of the CDR3 is TGCAGCAGGGGGTCTGGAAACACCATATATTTT. Full variable domain (missing parts from reference TRBV29-1 and TRBJ1-3): SAVISQKPSRDICQRGTSLTIQCQVDSQVTMMFWYRQQPGQSLTLIATANQGSEATYESGFVIDKFPISRPNLTFSTLTVSNMSPEDSSIYLCSRGSGNTIYFGEGSWLTVV.

This clonotype was seen ten or more times. The rearrangement links TRBV6-5 to TRBJ2-4, with TRBD2 as a possible D gene (6 bases). The CDR3 contains 14 residues. The V end lost 6 bases, the J end lost 8 bases, and 17 bases lay between the germline ends. Germline values: CDR1 MNHEY, CDR2 SVGAGI. The CDR3 sequence: CASRPTGGGDIQYF. The CDR3 nucleotides read TGTGCCAGCAGACCCACAGGAGGAGGGGACATTCAGTACTTC.

This clonotype was recorded at least ten times. V usage is TRBV7-8 and J usage is TRBJ2-6; D call uncertain. The CDR3 consists of 18 residues. CDR1 and CDR2 from the germline V gene are SGHVS and FQNEAQ. The V end was cut by 0 bases, the J end by 1 base, with 13 bases between. In nucleotides, the CDR3 is TGTGCCAGCAGCTTAGCGACCCTATTGGGATCTGGGGCCAACGTCCTGACTTTC. Its translation: CASSLATLLGSGANVLTF.

The chain recombines TRBV19 with TRBJ2-1, with TRBD2 matching 7 bases. Per germline, CDR1 LNHDA and CDR2 SQIVND (reference sequence). This CDR3 is 15 amino acids long. V was pared by 6 bases and J by 6 bases, with 11 bases of the junction left unmatched. The CDR3 DNA reads TGTGCCAGTAGCACGAGCGGCGGGAGTATCAATGAGCAGTTCTTC. Residues: CASSTSGGSINEQFF.

This chain joins TRBV11-1 and TRBJ2-3, with 14 bases that match TRBD2. The CDR3 is 18 residues long. After removal of 0 bases from V and 1 base from J, the junction contained 3 bases not matched to a gene. The V gene's germline CDR1 is SGHAT and CDR2 FQDESV (reference sequence). The CDR3 DNA follows: TGTGCCAGCAGCTTAGCGTTGACTAGCGGGAGGGGCACAGATACGCAGTATTTT. This encodes CASSLALTSGRGTDTQYF.

Ten or more counts support this clonotype. The rearrangement joins TRBV29-1 to TRBJ1-5, with 10 bases identical to TRBD1. Germline lookup yields CDR1 SQVTM and CDR2 ANQGSEA. The CDR3 has 13 residues. Trimming cost V 7 bases and J 6 bases; bases outside gene matches: 6. The CDR3 region has the DNA TGCAGCGCCGGGACAGGGGTGGGTCAGCCCCAGCATTTT. Translating it yields CSAGTGVGQPQHF.

At least ten counts were recorded for this clonotype. The chain uses TRBV28 and TRBJ2-7, with 9 bases identical to TRBD1. The germline gives CDR1 MDHEN, CDR2 SYDVKM. The CDR3 is 15 residues long. V gave up 5 bases and J gave up 0 bases; unmatched junction bases: 5. This CDR3 reads CASSKDRGSSYEQYF. The DNA for the CDR3 is TGTGCCAGCAGTAAAGACAGGGGGAGCTCCTACGAGCAGTACTTC.

In this sample, this clonotype turned up many times. The chain employs TRBV20-1 and TRBJ2-1; 10 positions match TRBD2. V trimming: 4 bases; J trimming: 6 bases; junction bases outside the gene matches: 9. The CDR3 is made up of 15 amino acids. Looked up from germline, CDR1 is DFQATT and CDR2 is SNEGSKA (reference sequence). The chain's CDR3 is CSATGSGGAGNEQFF. CDR3 bases: TGCAGTGCTACCGGGAGCGGGGGGGCCGGCAATGAGCAGTTCTTC.

Details on this clonotype: A much larger clone differs from this one at a single base, so this may be a read error. The rearrangement joins TRBV4-3 to TRBJ2-1; no clear D gene. The CDR3 contains 15 residues. Germline CDR1 reads LGHNA; CDR2 reads YSLEER. Trimming cost V 4 bases and J 1 base, with 11 bases left between them. The CDR3 protein is CASSRVAASYNEQFF. CDR3 nucleotides: TGCGCCAGCAGCCGAGTTGCGGCTTCCTACAATGAGCAGTTCTTC.

At least ten counts were recorded for this clonotype. The rearrangement uses TRBV27 and TRBJ2-7; TRBD2 agrees at 7 bases. Looked up from germline, CDR1 is MNHEY and CDR2 is SMNVEV (reference sequence). J lost 0 bases, V lost 2 bases, and 4 bases had no gene match. This CDR3 has 15 residues. Here the CDR3 reads CASSLVPGGSYEQYF. The CDR3 DNA follows: TGTGCCAGCAGTTTAGTTCCGGGGGGCTCCTACGAGCAGTACTTC.

Points on this clonotype: A much larger clone lies one base from this, so it may be a read error. This chain connects TRBV7-9 to TRBJ2-6; D remains ambiguous. The CDR3 length is 16 residues. V shed 5 bases and J shed 0 bases, with 11 bases lying between them. Per germline, CDR1 SEHNR and CDR2 FQNEAQ (reference sequence). The CDR3 nucleotides read TGTGCCAGCAGCGTAGGGCCTAGCTCTGGGGCCAACGTCCTGACTTTC. Protein product: CASSVGPSSGANVLTF.